These T cell receptor beta chains were read from a single sample in a study of read filtering for tumor transcriptome and immune sequencing. From the reads, TCRdb called clonotypes with MiXCR, one entry per CDR3 protein. Of more than 100,000 distinct CDR3 sequences listed, over 10% are singletons. The material sequenced was a population of CD138-negative cells sorted from bone marrow. The source is a donor over 35 with multiple myeloma. The CDR3 runs from the conserved cysteine through the conserved F or W. A D gene is named only where the DNA matches it firmly. Clone size, where shown, is once, few, many, or a class for clones that have expanded.

size,J,V,D,length,DNA,CDR3
.,TRBJ2-1,TRBV3-1,.,15,TGTGCCAGCCAAAGACAGGTCACCCCCTACAATGAGCAGTTCTTC,CASQRQVTPYNEQFF
.,TRBJ1-1,TRBV12-3/TRBV12-4,.,14,TGTGCCAGCAGCGTAGCGGGGGGCAGGACTGAAGCTTTCTTT,CASSVAGGRTEAFF
many,TRBJ2-1,TRBV7-9,TRBD2,16,TGTGCCAGCAGTTTATCACTAGCGGGAGAGGTGGATGAGCAGTTCTTC,CASSLSLAGEVDEQFF
many,TRBJ1-1,TRBV11-2,.,13,TGTGCCAGCAGCTTATATCTTATGGCTGAAGCTTTCTTT,CASSLYLMAEAFF
many,TRBJ2-1,TRBV12-3/TRBV12-4,TRBD2,15,TGTGCCAGCAGCATACGCGGGAGGGTCAGCAATGAGCAGTTCTTC,CASSIRGRVSNEQFF
many,TRBJ2-7,TRBV5-1,.,12,TGCGCCAGCAGCGGCGGACAGACCGAGCAGTACTTC,CASSGGQTEQYF
many,TRBJ2-7,TRBV13,.,13,TGTGCCAGCAGCCTCGAGCTGGGCTACGAGCAGTACTTC,CASSLELGYEQYF
few,TRBJ2-7,TRBV6-5,.,14,TGTGCCAGCAGTTACCGTAGGGACTTCTATTTGCAGTACTTC,CASSYRRDFYLQYF
many,TRBJ2-7,TRBV27,TRBD1,14,TGTGCCAGCAGTTTAGACAGGGGGTCCTACGAGCAGTACTTC,CASSLDRGSYEQYF
many,TRBJ2-7,TRBV6-5,TRBD2,14,TGTGCCAGCAGTCCCGGGACTAGCGGGTTCGAGCAGTACTTC,CASSPGTSGFEQYF
many,TRBJ2-7,TRBV4-1,TRBD1,13,TGCGCCAGCAGAGGGACAGACACCTACGAGCAGTACTTC,CASRGTDTYEQYF
few,TRBJ1-1,TRBV7-8,.,13,TGTGCCAGCAGCCGGGGGGGGAGCGGTGAAGCTTTCTTT,CASSRGGSGEAFF
many,TRBJ2-1,TRBV10-3,TRBD2,16,TGTGCCATCAGTGAGTCGACGGGAGGGACCCTCAATGAGCAGTTCTTC,CAISESTGGTLNEQFF
many,TRBJ1-1,TRBV6-6,TRBD1,16,TGTGCCAGCAGTCAGACAGGGGGCGCGGCGAACACTGAAGCTTTCTTT,CASSQTGGAANTEAFF
.,TRBJ1-3,TRBV4-1,.,15,TGCGCCAGCAGCCAAGACATGAGTACTGGAAACACCATATATTTT,CASSQDMSTGNTIYF
many,TRBJ2-1,TRBV29-1,.,15,TGCAGCGTTGAATGGCACGGTGTGACCTACAATGAGCAGTTCTTC,CSVEWHGVTYNEQFF
many,TRBJ2-7,TRBV30,.,11,TGTGCCTGGAGTCTCCACTACGAGCAGTACTTC,CAWSLHYEQYF
few,TRBJ2-3,TRBV7-2,.,14,TGTGCCAGCAGCTTGGGCGGGGATCTCGATACGCAGTATTTT,CASSLGGDLDTQYF
many,TRBJ2-2,TRBV12-3/TRBV12-4,.,11,TGTGCCAGCACCAAAACCGGGGAGCTGTTTTTT,CASTKTGELFF
many,TRBJ2-1,TRBV24-1,TRBD1,17,TGTGCCACCAGTGCCCTACCCCGGACAGGAGACTACAATGAGCAGTTCTTC,CATSALPRTGDYNEQFF
many,TRBJ2-1,TRBV20-1,TRBD2,14,TGCAGTGCTAAACTAGCGGGAGGAGACTATGAGCAGTTCTTC,CSAKLAGGDYEQFF
.,TRBJ2-2,TRBV13,.,19,TGTGCCAGCAGCTCAATTACCCGGGAGTCGACCGCCGGAGGTTATGAGCTGTTTTTT,CASSSITRESTAGGYELFF